This passage covers 2 T cell receptor beta chains from one sample sequenced in a study of Graves' ophthalmopathy and Graves' hyperthyroidism. RNA served as the template for amplifying TCR beta CDR3 regions. HTBI primers served in a first-round RT-PCR, which a second-round multiplex PCR followed. TCRdb reprocessed the multiplex PCR reads with MiXCR, giving one entry per CDR3 protein. The repertoire includes a few hundred thousand distinct CDR3 sequences, 39% of them detected once, and 4% to 5% sits in the top ten. The sample comprised peripheral blood or thyroid tissue (not recorded which). These receptors were collected from an adult man with Graves' hyperthyroidism.

In regard to this clonotype: This may stem from a read error, because a much larger clone lies one nucleotide away. The V call is TRBV10-3, the J call TRBJ1-4; 7 bases are a match to TRBD1. The J segment lost 7 bases and the V segment lost 3 bases, leaving 8 bases of the junction unmatched. Germline CDR1 and CDR2: ENHRY and SYGVKD. CDR3 length: 15 amino acids. CDR3 loop: CAISEIDRVGEKLFF. The DNA for the CDR3 is TGTGCCATCAGTGAAATCGACAGGGTGGGTGAAAAACTGTTTTTT.

The chain is built from TRBV15 and TRBJ2-5; weak D call: TRBD2 (7 bases). CDR3 length: 16 residues. From germline, CDR1 is LNHNV and CDR2 YYDKDF (reference sequence). Between the trimmed V and J ends, which lost 3 bases and 5 bases, there was a span of 19 bases. CDR3 sequence: CATSSLRGGAEETQYF. CDR3 sequence (DNA): TGTGCCACCAGCAGCTTGAGGGGGGGCGCGGAGGAGACCCAGTACTTC.